These T cell receptor beta chains were read from a single sample in a study of blood T cell repertoires in COVID-19. Produced via immunoSEQ multiplex PCR; TCRdb's table is partial and in-frame only. Of about 68,000 clones listed, approximately 85% are singletons. The sample taken for sequencing was peripheral blood. The receptors were gathered from a man in his fifties with acute or convalescent COVID-19. Each CDR3 is given with its conserved first and last residue. The D gene is left open where the match is weak. Size values are once, few and many counts, or a class for expanded clones, and some rows have none.

d_gene,abundance,v_gene,j_gene,CDR3aa,CDR3nt
-,-,TRBV5-1,TRBJ1-2,CASSSHPGEPYGYTF,TGCGCCAGCAGCTCCCACCCAGGGGAGCCCTATGGCTACACCTTC
TRBD2,-,TRBV7-8,TRBJ2-2,CASSLLAGGPPGELFF,TGTGCCAGCAGCTTACTAGCGGGGGGGCCCCCCGGGGAGCTGTTTTTT
-,-,TRBV5-1,TRBJ1-2,CASSLNQGGYYGYTF,TGCGCCAGCAGCTTGAATCAGGGTGGGTACTATGGCTACACCTTC
TRBD1,-,TRBV6-5,TRBJ1-5,CASKTGQGNQPQHF,TGTGCCAGCAAGACGGGACAGGGTAATCAGCCCCAGCATTTT
TRBD2,-,TRBV11-2,TRBJ2-7,CASSFRGTSGGTSYEQYF,TGTGCCAGCAGCTTTAGGGGCACTAGCGGGGGAACCTCCTACGAGCAGTACTTC
TRBD1,-,TRBV7-2,TRBJ2-5,CASSRDRPLIGGQETQYF,TGTGCCAGCAGCCGGGACAGGCCCCTGATCGGTGGGCAAGAGACCCAGTACTTC
-,few,TRBV12-3/TRBV12-4,TRBJ1-5,CASSYSSQPQHF,TGTGCCAGCAGTTACTCGAGTCAGCCCCAGCATTTT
-,once,TRBV19,TRBJ1-5,CASSIVSGSNQPQHF,TGTGCCAGTAGTATAGTTTCAGGGAGCAATCAGCCCCAGCATTTT
TRBD2,-,TRBV27,TRBJ2-7,CASSLTSGEYEQYF,TGTGCCAGCAGTTTAACTAGCGGGGAGTACGAGCAGTACTTC
TRBD2,-,TRBV5-4,TRBJ2-7,CASSPGLDSYEQYF,TGTGCCAGCAGTCCGGGACTAGACTCCTACGAGCAGTACTTC
-,-,TRBV5-6,TRBJ2-7,CASSLIGQGRLGEQYF,TGTGCCAGCAGCTTGATTGGTCAGGGCCGACTGGGCGAGCAGTACTTC
TRBD2,-,TRBV4-1,TRBJ2-3,CASSQASSGGADTQYF,TGCGCCAGCAGCCAAGCGTCTAGCGGGGGGGCAGATACGCAGTATTTT
TRBD2,-,TRBV19,TRBJ2-5,CASSIGAGGFETQYF,TGTGCCAGTAGTATAGGTGCGGGGGGCTTTGAGACCCAGTACTTC
TRBD1,-,TRBV30,TRBJ1-4,CAWAGTGSEKLFF,TGTGCCTGGGCCGGGACAGGGAGTGAAAAACTGTTTTTT
-,-,TRBV21-1,TRBJ1-2,CASSKKPGGDYGYTF,TGTGCCAGCAGCAAAAAACCGGGGGGCGACTATGGCTACACCTTC
-,-,TRBV3-1/TRBV3-2,TRBJ2-5,CASSQDSEGGETQYF,TGTGCCAGCAGCCAAGATTCAGAGGGCGGGGAGACCCAGTACTTC
TRBD1,-,TRBV27,TRBJ2-7,CASSLGQGREQYF,TGTGCCAGCAGTCTAGGACAGGGGCGGGAGCAGTACTTC
-,-,TRBV7-9,TRBJ1-5,CASSQAEGGPQHF,TGTGCCAGCAGCCAGGCGGAGGGAGGGCCCCAGCATTTT
-,-,TRBV25-1,TRBJ1-2,CASSDGAGWVTF,TGTGCCAGCAGTGATGGCGCAGGGTGGGTAACCTTC
-,-,TRBV5-1,TRBJ1-2,CASSLNPPEVSDGYTF,TGCGCCAGCAGCTTGAACCCACCAGAGGTCTCGGATGGCTACACCTTC
-,-,TRBV9,TRBJ2-5,CASSVGIASRETQYF,TGTGCCAGCAGCGTAGGGATAGCTAGCCGAGAGACCCAGTACTTC
TRBD1,-,TRBV2,TRBJ1-6,CASSDDREVSPLHF,TGTGCCAGCAGCGACGACAGGGAAGTTTCACCCCTCCACTTT
TRBD1,few,TRBV20-1,TRBJ1-2,CSASPTGGKTGGYTF,TGCAGTGCTAGTCCGACAGGGGGAAAAACTGGTGGCTACACCTTC
-,few,TRBV30,TRBJ1-1,CAWSVIGEGTEAFF,TGTGCCTGGAGTGTTATCGGGGAAGGCACTGAAGCTTTCTTT
TRBD1,once,TRBV9,TRBJ1-2,CASSAGQGHYGYTF,TGTGCCAGCAGCGCGGGACAGGGGCACTATGGCTACACCTTC